These 19 T cell receptor beta chains share one sample of origin, sequenced in a study of blood T cells in healthy people across ages. A second PCR, run for about 7 to 11 cycles, used a sample-barcoded 5' primer plus a J-beta primer mix. MiXCR was run by TCRdb on the 5' RACE reads, yielding one entry per CDR3 protein. This sample has some 1.5 million distinct CDR3 sequences, with roughly 28% found just once. The sample taken for sequencing was blood. These receptors all come from a woman aged 30 to 39 in good health.

As to this clonotype: One junction end disagrees with the germline gene, perhaps due to a read error. This chain links TRBV7-8 with TRBJ2-4, with 7 bases aligning to TRBD1. The better agreement between TRBJ2-7 and the DNA end casts doubt on the J call. This CDR3 region has 14 residues. Per germline, CDR1 SGHVS and CDR2 FQNEAQ. The CDR3 here is CVSSVTGIVHEQYF. CDR3 nucleotide sequence: TGTGTCAGCAGTGTGACAGGGATTGTTCACGAGCAGTACTTC.

The chain uses TRBV27 and TRBJ2-5; TRBD2 is a possible D gene (6 bases). The DNA end is more similar to TRBJ2-7, so the J call may be wrong. The CDR3 is 14 amino acids. CDR1 and CDR2 from the germline V gene are MNHEY and SMNVEV (reference sequence). CDR3 amino acids: CASSAKGTFYEQYF. The CDR3 DNA reads as TGTGCCAGCAGTGCGAAGGGGACTTTCTACGAGCAGTACTTC.

This clonotype occurred a few times. The rearrangement uses TRBV28 and TRBJ1-5; perhaps TRBD1 as D (5 bases). Germline V gene data show CDR1 as MDHEN and CDR2 as SYDVKM. The CDR3 covers 15 residues. Trimming removed 3 bases at V and 5 bases at J, with 14 bases between. The CDR3 DNA reads as TGTGCCAGCAGTTTGGAGGACATACGTGATCAGCCCCAGCATTTT. It translates to CASSLEDIRDQPQHF.

The chain combines TRBV7-2 with TRBJ2-1, with 10 nucleotides matching TRBD2. CDR3 length: 16 amino acids. Trimming cost V 6 bases and J 10 bases; bases outside gene matches: 15. The germline CDR1 and CDR2 sequences are SGHTA and FQGNSA. The CDR3 region has the DNA TGTGCCAGCAGGACCATGGACTTAGCGGGGGGTGACGAGCAGTTCTTC. As protein: CASRTMDLAGGDEQFF. Combining the CDR3 with reference TRBV7-2 and TRBJ2-1 gives the whole variable domain GAGVSQSPSNKVTEKGKDVELRCDPISGHTALYWYRQSLGQGLEFLIYFQGNSAPDKSGLPSDRFSAERTGGSVSTLTIQRTQQEDSAVYLCASRTMDLAGGDEQFFGPGTRLTVL.

The chain combines TRBV12-3 or TRBV12-4 with TRBJ2-5; 7 nucleotides agree with TRBD1. The CDR3 consists of 14 residues. J was trimmed by 4 bases and V by 6 bases; bases with no gene match: 8. The CDR3 region is CASRATGSGETQYF. As DNA, the CDR3 is TGTGCCAGCAGGGCGACAGGGTCTGGAGAGACCCAGTACTTC.

This clonotype has more than one count but fewer than ten. The CDR3 DNA follows: TGCGCCAGCAGCGTTCAGGGGTTGGAGACCCAGTACTTC. Translated: CASSVQGLETQYF. J is TRBJ2-5 and V is TRBV5-1, with a possible D match to TRBD1 (6 bases). Trimming took 4 bases from V and 5 from J, leaving 12 bases between them. Germline V gene lookup returns CDR1 SGHRS and CDR2 YFSETQ. The CDR3 contains 13 residues.

This clonotype came up a few times. CDR3 protein: CASSYSTGVSEQFF. The CDR3 DNA is TGTGCCAGCAGTTACTCGACTGGGGTGAGTGAGCAGTTCTTC. The chain has TRBV6-5 and TRBJ2-1; D unclear. Germline V gives CDR1 MNHEY, CDR2 SVGAGI. V was shortened by 0 bases and J by 9 bases, with 12 bases between the two germline ends. The CDR3 consists of 14 residues.

This clonotype has only a few counts. The V and J genes are TRBV25-1 and TRBJ2-3; no definite D call. This CDR3 contains 14 residues. CDR1 MGHDK and CDR2 SYGVNS come from the germline V gene. Trimming stripped 6 bases from V and 5 bases from J, with 15 bases between. CDR3 in DNA: TGTGCCAGCAGCCCCGGCCCCCGCGTAGATACGCAGTATTTT. Translating it yields CASSPGPRVDTQYF.

In this sample, this clonotype turned up a few times. This chain joins TRBV12-3 or TRBV12-4 and TRBJ2-3; D uncertain. The V end was cut by 5 bases, the J end by 2 bases, with 17 bases between. CDR3 length equals 16 residues. The CDR3 nucleotides read TGTGCCAGCAGTACTTACCTCCTGGCTAACACAGATACGCAGTATTTT. Translating gives CASSTYLLANTDTQYF.

A word on this clonotype: Germline is not matched at one junction end, which may reflect a read error. The chain links TRBV18 to TRBJ2-6; D is perhaps TRBD2 (6 bases). CDR1 KGHSH and CDR2 LQKENI come from the germline V gene. CDR3 length equals 16 residues. The CDR3 spells CASSRREDSGTNVLTF. CDR3 coding DNA: TGTGCCAGCTCCCGGAGGGAGGACTCTGGGACCAACGTCCTGACTTTC.

Only a few counts were recorded for this clonotype. The V call is TRBV14, the J call TRBJ2-1, with 9 bases fitting TRBD2. The CDR3 covers 13 residues. V lost 4 bases and J lost 12; bases outside the gene matches: 7. The germline V gene has CDR1 SGHDN and CDR2 FVKESK. The DNA of the CDR3 is TGTGCCAGCAGCCCAGGTAGCGGGAGTTGGCAGTTCTTC. Its translation: CASSPGSGSWQFF.

The rearrangement links TRBV5-5 to TRBJ2-1, with TRBD2 matching 13 bases. The V and J ends lost 4 bases and 12 bases, in that order; junction bases with no gene match: 7. This CDR3 region has 14 residues. From germline, CDR1 is SGHKS and CDR2 YYEKEE (reference sequence). For the CDR3, the DNA is TGTGCCAGCAGCGAGTCACTAGCGGGGGGGCGGCAGTTCTTC. As protein: CASSESLAGGRQFF.

The rearrangement links TRBV6-1 to TRBJ1-4; D uncertain. Trimming left V 7 bases short and J 2 bases short, with 23 bases between. CDR3 length equals 18 residues. Germline V gene lookup returns CDR1 MNHNS and CDR2 SASEGT. CDR3 DNA sequence: TGTGCCAGCACACCCAAAAGGTCTCCAAAACCGACTAATGAAAAACTGTTTTTT. Its translation: CASTPKRSPKPTNEKLFF.

The chain joins TRBV2 to TRBJ1-4; TRBD1 matches at 8 bases. This CDR3 has 13 amino acids. V lost 4 bases to trimming and J lost 16 bases; unmatched junction nucleotides: 11. The germline CDR1 and CDR2 sequences are SNHLY and FYNNEI. The CDR3 DNA follows: TGTGCCAGCAGTGCAAATCCCCGGACAGGGCGGTTTTTT. Its protein is CASSANPRTGRFF.

The sample holds a few counts of this clonotype. V usage is TRBV20-1 and J usage is TRBJ2-1; 8 bases agree with TRBD1. This CDR3 region has 14 residues. With 3 bases clipped from V and 2 bases from J, the junction kept 3 bases outside the gene matches. The V gene's germline CDR1 is DFQATT and CDR2 SNEGSKA (reference sequence). Here the CDR3 DNA reads TGCAGTGCTAGGAGGGACAGGACCTACAATGAGCAGTTCTTC. This codes for CSARRDRTYNEQFF.

This clonotype was counted only a few times. The rearrangement links TRBV18 to TRBJ2-7; perhaps TRBD2 as D (7 bases). Germline V gives CDR1 KGHSH, CDR2 LQKENI. The V end lost 2 bases, the J end lost 3 bases, and 14 bases lay between the germline ends. This CDR3 has 15 residues. CDR3 bases: TGTGCCAGCTCACCAGAGGGGGAGGGCCTCTACGAGCAGTACTTC. This gives the protein CASSPEGEGLYEQYF.

The rearrangement joins TRBV7-3 to TRBJ2-1; possibly TRBD2 for D (5 bases). V was trimmed by 2 bases and J by 8 bases, leaving 13 bases between them. Germline CDR1 reads SGHTA; CDR2 reads FQGTGA. CDR3 length: 14 residues. The CDR3 here is CASSLSPLGDEQFF. The CDR3 coding sequence is TGTGCCAGCAGCTTATCACCACTCGGGGATGAGCAGTTCTTC.

This clonotype occurred many times. The chain joins TRBV29-1 to TRBJ2-7; D tentatively fits TRBD1 or TRBD2 (5 bases each). From germline, CDR1 is SQVTM and CDR2 ANQGSEA. The CDR3 runs 13 residues. Between the trimmed V and J ends, which lost 7 bases and 6 bases, there was a span of 19 bases. CDR3 coding DNA: TGCAGCGCCCTGAACCGGGGCTCGGGCGAGCAGTACTTC. Amino acid sequence: CSALNRGSGEQYF.

The gene calls are TRBV6-2 or TRBV6-3 and TRBJ1-4, with 7 nucleotides matching TRBD1. Germline CDR1 is MNHEY and CDR2 is SVGEGT. This CDR3 has 16 amino acids. Trimming took 0 bases from V and 5 from J; bases not matched to a gene: 6. This CDR3 reads CASSYSTGDQNEKLFF. CDR3 nucleotide sequence: TGTGCCAGCAGTTACTCAACAGGGGACCAAAATGAAAAACTGTTTTTT.